The 8 T cell receptor beta chains listed next were all sequenced from one sample in a study of T cell responses to AZD1222 COVID-19 vaccine. Sequencing was performed with immunoSEQ multiplex PCR; in TCRdb, only in-frame clones are kept and a portion is missing. Here the sample spans more than 110,000 clones, approximately 85% being singletons. The sequences come from peripheral blood, collected on day 0 of AZD1222 vaccination. The receptors were sampled from an adult in good health.

The V gene is TRBV30, the J gene TRBJ1-3; D unclear. CDR1 is GTSNPN and CDR2 is SVGIG in the germline V gene (reference sequence). The CDR3 runs 12 residues. Trimming pared 5 bases from V and 0 bases from J, leaving 5 bases between. DNA for the CDR3: TGTGCCTGGGGCAGCTCTGGAAACACCATATATTTT. It specifies CAWGSSGNTIYF.

V gene TRBV18 combines with J gene TRBJ1-3; unclear D gene. This CDR3 is 16 amino acids long. With 4 bases removed from V and 0 bases from J, the gap between germline ends came to 13 bases. CDR1 and CDR2 (germline): KGHSH, LQKENI. CDR3: CASSLDDGLSGNTIYF. The CDR3 nucleotides are TGTGCCAGCTCACTAGATGACGGACTCTCTGGAAACACCATATATTTT.

The chain couples TRBV14 to TRBJ1-1; no clear D gene. CDR3 length equals 15 residues. Germline CDR1 SGHDN, CDR2 FVKESK. Trimming took 0 bases from V and 8 from J, leaving 16 bases between them. The CDR3 loop reads CASSQEKDYMGEAFF. CDR3 coding DNA: TGTGCCAGCAGCCAAGAAAAGGACTACATGGGAGAAGCTTTCTTT.

This clone appeared once. CDR3 region: CASSHPGEAKNIQYF. The CDR3, as DNA: TGTGCCAGTAGTCACCCAGGGGAAGCCAAAAACATTCAGTACTTC. The rearrangement joins TRBV19 to TRBJ2-4, with D perhaps matching TRBD1 (6 bases). This CDR3 has 15 amino acids. Trimming took off 5 bases at V and 0 bases at J, with 11 bases between the two ends. CDR1 is LNHDA, CDR2 SQIVND, per germline (reference sequence).

The chain recombines TRBV29-1 with TRBJ2-3; D unclear. Trimming took off 7 bases at V and 6 bases at J, with 8 bases between the two ends. The germline V gene has CDR1 SQVTM and CDR2 ANQGSEA. The CDR3 is made up of 10 amino acids. The CDR3 DNA is TGCAGCGGGCGGTCGGATACGCAGTATTTT. Translation gives CSGRSDTQYF.

The rearrangement joins TRBV10-1 to TRBJ1-1; D perhaps matches TRBD1 (5 bases). From germline, CDR1 is WNHNN and CDR2 SYGVQD (reference sequence). The CDR3 is 15 amino acids. V was shortened by 0 bases and J by 5 bases, with 13 bases between the two germline ends. The CDR3 region is CASSESSTGVTEAFF. CDR3 DNA sequence: TGCGCCAGCAGTGAGTCGAGTACGGGGGTGACTGAAGCTTTCTTT.

The gene calls are TRBV3-1 (or the pseudogene TRBV3-2) and TRBJ2-7; D is tentatively TRBD1 or TRBD2 (6 bases each). The V end was cut by 10 bases, the J end by 5 bases, with 18 bases between. CDR1 and CDR2 (germline): LGHDT, YNNKEL (reference sequence). The CDR3 loop spans 13 amino acids. The CDR3 is CATQTRGVDEQYF. DNA of the CDR3: TGTGCCACCCAAACTAGGGGGGTGGACGAGCAGTACTTC.

V usage is TRBV2 and J usage is TRBJ2-1, with 9 bases that match TRBD1. The CDR3 has 12 residues. V gave up 6 bases and J gave up 9 bases; unmatched junction bases: 3. Germline-derived CDR1 and CDR2 are SNHLY and FYNNEI. CDR3 DNA: TGTGCCAGCAGCGGGACAGGGACTGAGCAGTTCTTC. Translation: CASSGTGTEQFF.